Below, one T cell receptor (beta chain) is given with its context. What it binds is not known. TCRdb reanalyzed the 5' RACE reads, giving one entry per CDR3 protein sequence and no DNA. This repertoire includes fewer than 350,000 distinct CDR3 sequences. This entry belongs to a study of monozygotic twins with inflammatory bowel disease. Whole-study findings and limits: IBD patients carried less diverse TCRbeta repertoires (inverse Simpson) than healthy co-twins.

This CDR3 spans 19 amino acids. Germline CDR1 is MDHEN and CDR2 is SYDVKM. The rearrangement uses TRBV28 and TRBJ1-5; the TRBD1 assignment by TCRdb is unverifiable without DNA. The sequencing sample was made of blood. This clonotype originated in a human donor with ulcerative colitis or Crohn's disease, or a healthy co-twin of an affected twin (not recorded which). This CDR3 reads CASSAARTGALYSNQPQHF.